The source of this T cell receptor (beta chain) is a study of chemoradiotherapy in HPV16-positive cancers. Overall study results and limits: In HPV16-positive patients, HPV-responsive T-cell expansion tracked better recurrence-free survival.

Germline lookup yields CDR1 SGHTA and CDR2 FQGNSA. Trimming took off 1 base at V and 6 bases at J, with 1 base between the two ends. The CDR3 consists of 11 residues. This table comes from immunoSEQ multiplex PCR, and its TCRdb copy is limited to in-frame clones, with some not included. Of about 6,600 clones in the sample, over 75% were seen once. In the case of this clone: As yet, its antigen is unknown.

J is TRBJ1-5 and V is TRBV7-2; no definite D call. Sample: blood, taken from a patient who underwent chemoradiotherapy. The sequence was collected from a human donor with HPV-associated anogenital cancer. CDR3 DNA sequence: TGTGCCAGCAGCTTAGGTCAGCCCCAGCATTTT. This translates into CASSLGQPQHF.